The subject of this entry is one TCR beta chain. Antigen specificity is unknown. Sample treatment: roughly 10-day PBMC culture with coronavirus spike peptide pools or control peptides (ViraFEST assay). Peptide-pool expansion of antigen-specific T cells preceded TCR sequencing in ViraFEST. This entry belongs to a study of vaccination and CD4 T cells after COVID-19. Study as a whole: Post-COVID draws followed diagnosis by a median roughly 100 days (range 35 to 161). Cells received overlapping spike peptides from SARS-CoV-2, HCoV-NL63, HCoV-OC43 and HCoV-229E as stimulation.

V dropped 7 bases and J dropped 4; count of bases not matched to a gene: 8. Germline CDR1 SQVTM, CDR2 ANQGSEA. The length of the CDR3 is 14 residues. Sequenced with the Oncomine TCR Beta short-read assay was DNA taken from cultured CD4+ T cells. Researchers extracted genomic DNA from CD4+ T cells that had been cultured. A single record per CDR3 protein comes from TCRdb applying MiXCR to the PCR reads. The table shows about 10,000 distinct CDR3 sequences, with around 59% occurring only once. This TCR was sampled from a human donor who had recovered from COVID-19. This chain uses TRBV29-1 with TRBJ2-5; 11 bases fit TRBD1. Sequenced: CD4+ T cells from blood, cultured in vitro. CDR3 coding DNA: TGCAGCGCCGGACAGGGGGCGGGAAGAGAGACCCAGTACTTC. It codes for CSAGQGAGRETQYF.